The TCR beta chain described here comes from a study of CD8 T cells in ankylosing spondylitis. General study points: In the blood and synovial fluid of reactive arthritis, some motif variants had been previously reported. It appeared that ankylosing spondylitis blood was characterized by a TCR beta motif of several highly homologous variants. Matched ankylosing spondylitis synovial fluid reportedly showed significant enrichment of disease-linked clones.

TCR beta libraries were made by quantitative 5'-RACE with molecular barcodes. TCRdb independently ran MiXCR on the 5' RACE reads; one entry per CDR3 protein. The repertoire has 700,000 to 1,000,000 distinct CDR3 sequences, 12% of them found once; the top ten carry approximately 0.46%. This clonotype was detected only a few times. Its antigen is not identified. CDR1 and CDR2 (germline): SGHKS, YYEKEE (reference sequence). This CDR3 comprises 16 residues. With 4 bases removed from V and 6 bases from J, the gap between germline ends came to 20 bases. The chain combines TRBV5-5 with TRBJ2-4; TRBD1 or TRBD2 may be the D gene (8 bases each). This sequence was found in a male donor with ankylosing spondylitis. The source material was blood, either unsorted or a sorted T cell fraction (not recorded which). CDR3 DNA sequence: TGTGCCAGCAGCACTAGGACAGGGCTAGCGGGAAACATTCAGTACTTC. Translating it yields CASSTRTGLAGNIQYF.